One TCR beta chain is described in this entry. TCRdb's table, derived via immunoSEQ multiplex PCR, lists solely in-frame clones and lacks some. The table lists about 35,000 clones, approximately 90% of them singletons, with approximately 14% in the top ten. This entry is derived from a study of lymphopenia after photon versus proton radiotherapy. CDR3 length equals 16 residues. In germline, CDR1 is SEHNR, CDR2 FQNEAQ (reference sequence). Trimming took 6 bases from V and 3 from J, leaving 21 bases between them. The J gene is TRBJ2-7, the V gene TRBV7-9; TRBD2 is a possible D gene (5 bases). Material: peripheral blood, obtained from a patient treated with photon-based radiotherapy. This receptor was identified in a man aged 60 to 75 with cholangiocarcinoma. This CDR3 is CASSTSKAVNLYEQYF. CDR3 coding DNA: TGTGCCAGCAGTACGTCAAAAGCGGTAAACCTCTACGAGCAGTACTTC.